This T cell receptor (beta chain) derives from a study of blood T cell repertoires in COVID-19. At the level of the study: The United States, Italy and Spain were the sources of the acute and convalescent COVID-19 samples. PBMCs, B-cell-depleted T cells, or T cells provided the cDNA or gDNA that made up the material.

This clone has just a few counts. Per the original data handling: Amplified reference gene primers provided the basis for estimating nucleated cell counts. Method: immunoSEQ multiplex PCR; TCRdb's copy keeps in-frame clones and lacks some. V and J calls and clone size follow that table, whereas D and trimming were derived from the DNA. The sample lists 85,000 to 130,000 clones, approximately 89% occurring once. CDR3 length equals 13 residues. Germline V gene lookup returns CDR1 SGHTA and CDR2 FQGNSA. The V gene lost 2 bases and the J gene lost 2 bases, with 5 bases spanning the gap. Specimen: peripheral blood. The sequence was collected from a man between 60 and 75 years old with acute or convalescent COVID-19. The chain employs TRBV7-2 and TRBJ2-3; D unclear. CDR3 nucleotides: TGTGCCAGCAGCTTACCGGTCACAGATACGCAGTATTTT. Translating it yields CASSLPVTDTQYF.